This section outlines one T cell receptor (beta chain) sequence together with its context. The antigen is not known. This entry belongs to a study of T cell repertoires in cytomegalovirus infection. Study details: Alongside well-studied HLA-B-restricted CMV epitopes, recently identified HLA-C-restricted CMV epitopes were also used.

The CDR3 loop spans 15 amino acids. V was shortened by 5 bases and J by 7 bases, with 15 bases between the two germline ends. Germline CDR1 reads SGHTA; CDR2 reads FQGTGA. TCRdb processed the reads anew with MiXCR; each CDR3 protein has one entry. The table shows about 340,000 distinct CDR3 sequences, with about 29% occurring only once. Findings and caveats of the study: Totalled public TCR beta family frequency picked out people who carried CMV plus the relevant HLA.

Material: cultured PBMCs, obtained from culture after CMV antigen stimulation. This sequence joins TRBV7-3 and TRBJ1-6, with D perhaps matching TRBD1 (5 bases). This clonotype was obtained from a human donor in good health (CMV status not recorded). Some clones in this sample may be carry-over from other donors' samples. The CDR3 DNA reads TGTGCCAGCAGCCCAAAAGCCCGGGGGAATTCACCCCTCCACTTT. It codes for CASSPKARGNSPLHF.